Listed below are T cell receptor beta chains from one sample, sequenced in a study of T-cell reconstitution after alpha-beta-depleted transplantation in children. TCRdb recomputed calls from the PCR reads with MiXCR, one row per CDR3 protein. The table shows over 150,000 distinct CDR3 sequences, with roughly 7.5% occurring only once. Sequences were derived from PBMCs from the stem cell graft donor, sampled from the stem cell graft. Receptor source: a human donor who donated a stem cell graft to a child with Wiskott-Aldrich syndrome. The CDR3 runs from the conserved cysteine through the conserved F or W. Each record gives: CDR3 protein, V gene, clone size, J gene. Clone size, where shown, is once, few, many, or a class for clones that have expanded.

CDR3aa: CSAERGYQETQYF
v_gene: TRBV29-1
abundance: many
j_gene: TRBJ2-5

CDR3aa: CASSLGPGTGRGEAFF
v_gene: TRBV11-3
abundance: -
j_gene: TRBJ1-1

CDR3aa: CATSRDPEPLAFDEQFF
v_gene: TRBV15
abundance: many
j_gene: TRBJ2-1

CDR3aa: CASSYRGGGGYNSPLHF
v_gene: TRBV6-5
abundance: many
j_gene: TRBJ1-6

CDR3aa: CSARDGRGPYGYTF
v_gene: TRBV20-1
abundance: few
j_gene: TRBJ1-2

CDR3aa: CASSFEGGNIQYF
v_gene: TRBV12-3/TRBV12-4
abundance: many
j_gene: TRBJ2-4

CDR3aa: CASSQPGTYGYTF
v_gene: TRBV4-1
abundance: many
j_gene: TRBJ1-2

CDR3aa: CASSVGLARVATDTQYF
v_gene: TRBV6-1
abundance: many
j_gene: TRBJ2-3

CDR3aa: CSAREGGSMDTQYF
v_gene: TRBV20-1
abundance: many
j_gene: TRBJ2-3

CDR3aa: CSVGDRDQPQHF
v_gene: TRBV29-1
abundance: many
j_gene: TRBJ1-5

CDR3aa: CASCARQDSYEQYF
v_gene: TRBV5-1
abundance: many
j_gene: TRBJ2-7

CDR3aa: CSARENGRKNTEAFF
v_gene: TRBV20-1
abundance: few
j_gene: TRBJ1-1

CDR3aa: CASSLYAGMNTEAFF
v_gene: TRBV5-1
abundance: many
j_gene: TRBJ1-1

CDR3aa: CASSQEGGLRSYEQYF
v_gene: TRBV4-1
abundance: many
j_gene: TRBJ2-7

CDR3aa: CARSLFYRGRKETQYF
v_gene: TRBV5-3
abundance: -
j_gene: TRBJ2-5

CDR3aa: CASSGGGWAKQFF
v_gene: TRBV13
abundance: many
j_gene: TRBJ2-1